These 26 T cell receptor beta chains originate from one sample sequenced in a study of graft-versus-host responses after intestinal transplantation. Repertoires were generated with immunoSEQ multiplex PCR, while TCRdb's copy carries only in-frame clones and drops some. Of more than 5,000 clones in the sample, 89% are singletons; the top ten hold over 4.5%. The material was PBMCs, obtained about 80 days after transplant. These receptor sequences come from a human patient who received an intestinal transplant, so some T cells may come from the graft donor.

The chain is built from TRBV6-1 and TRBJ2-5; 11 positions match TRBD2. Germline assignment: CDR1 MNHNS and CDR2 SASEGT. The V and J ends lost 1 base and 9 bases, in that order; junction bases with no gene match: 7. There are 15 residues in the CDR3. The CDR3 nucleotides are TGTGCCAGCAGTGAAGTCCCACTAGCGGGGGAAGCCCAGTACTTC. Protein sequence: CASSEVPLAGEAQYF.

The chain employs TRBV15 and TRBJ2-1; D is perhaps TRBD1 or TRBD2 (5 bases each). V lost 0 bases and J lost 5, with 17 bases in between. CDR3 length: 17 amino acids. CDR1 and CDR2 from the germline V gene are LNHNV and YYDKDF (reference sequence). The CDR3 coding sequence is TGTGCCACCAGCAGAGATCTCAGGGCTAGCTGGGACAATGAGCAGTTCTTC. Protein product: CATSRDLRASWDNEQFF.

In its sample, this clone was seen a few times. The J gene is TRBJ2-3, the V gene TRBV19, with a possible D match to TRBD2 (6 bases). The CDR3 contains 15 residues. V lost 3 bases, J lost 0 bases, and 10 bases lay in between. Germline-derived CDR1 and CDR2 are LNHDA and SQIVND (reference sequence). CDR3 amino acids: CASSIGGFSTDTQYF. In nucleotides, the CDR3 is TGTGCCAGTAGTATCGGAGGGTTTAGCACAGATACGCAGTATTTT.

The chain recombines TRBV6-1 with TRBJ2-1; D remains ambiguous. The CDR3 covers 14 residues. V was clipped by 4 bases and J by 4 bases, with 11 bases between them. Germline V CDR1 and CDR2: MNHNS, SASEGT. CDR3 in DNA: TGTGCCAGCAGTGTTGGCGCGCTTTACAATGAGCAGTTCTTC. Translation gives CASSVGALYNEQFF.

This chain joins TRBV2 and TRBJ2-1, with D hard to call. This CDR3 has 17 residues. The V gene's germline CDR1 is SNHLY and CDR2 FYNNEI. V lost 1 base to trimming and J lost 5 bases, with 18 bases between them. The CDR3 DNA reads TGTGCCAGCAGTGAAGGCCACAACCCCCGTATAAACAATGAGCAGTTCTTC. This gives the protein CASSEGHNPRINNEQFF.

This chain links TRBV7-9 with TRBJ1-6; tentatively, D is TRBD1 (5 bases). Germline V CDR1 and CDR2: SEHNR, FQNEAQ (reference sequence). CDR3 length: 17 residues. Deletions cut 4 bases from V and 6 bases from J, with 19 bases between. This chain's CDR3 is CASSSLLQDILNSPLHF. CDR3 nucleotide sequence: TGTGCCAGCAGCTCGCTACTTCAGGACATTCTTAATTCACCCCTCCACTTT.

The chain recombines TRBV5-6 with TRBJ1-1; D unresolved. V was trimmed by 1 base and J by 8 bases, leaving 9 bases between them. Germline V gene data show CDR1 as SGHDT and CDR2 as YYEEEE. The CDR3 runs 12 residues. CDR3 sequence reads: CASSLTESEAFF. The CDR3, as DNA: TGTGCCAGCAGCTTGACCGAAAGCGAAGCTTTCTTT.

This clone was observed once. V and J are TRBV7-3 and TRBJ2-7; tentatively, D is TRBD1 (6 bases). The CDR3 loop spans 15 amino acids. Trimming left V 3 bases short and J 0 bases short, with 12 bases between. Per germline, CDR1 SGHTA and CDR2 FQGTGA. The CDR3 nucleotides read TGTGCCAGCAGCTTTGAGGGGGTACCCTCCTACGAGCAGTACTTC. Amino acids: CASSFEGVPSYEQYF.

The chain joins TRBV5-1 to TRBJ2-3; D gene unclear. CDR3 length equals 14 residues. CDR1 SGHRS and CDR2 YFSETQ come from the germline V gene. The V end lost 4 bases, the J end lost 3 bases, and 12 bases lay between the germline ends. The chain's CDR3 is CASSLGRVTDTQYF. CDR3 nucleotides: TGCGCCAGCAGCCTTGGCCGAGTTACAGATACGCAGTATTTT.

The chain couples TRBV19 to TRBJ2-4; D ambiguous. Deletions cut 5 bases from V and 7 bases from J, with 6 bases between. Germline assignment: CDR1 LNHDA and CDR2 SQIVND (reference sequence). The CDR3 length is 11 residues. The CDR3 DNA follows: TGTGCCAGTAGTGCCGCCAACATTCAGTACTTC. It yields the protein CASSAANIQYF.

The chain carries TRBV2 and TRBJ2-7, with 11 bases identical to TRBD2. The CDR3 has 14 residues. Germline values: CDR1 SNHLY, CDR2 FYNNEI. V lost 8 bases to trimming and J lost 2 bases; unmatched junction nucleotides: 5. CDR3 DNA: TGTGCCAGCGGAAGACTAGCGGGGACCTACGAGCAGTACTTC. Residues: CASGRLAGTYEQYF.

V and J are TRBV15 and TRBJ2-7; D may match TRBD1 or TRBD2 (6 bases each). V lost 2 bases and J lost 5, with 19 bases in between. The CDR3 sequence is 16 residues long. The germline V gene has CDR1 LNHNV and CDR2 YYDKDF (reference sequence). The chain's CDR3 is CATSRKPWGARHEQYF. CDR3 nucleotides: TGTGCCACCAGCAGAAAGCCGTGGGGGGCGAGGCACGAGCAGTACTTC.

A few counts support this clone. The chain links TRBV6-6 to TRBJ2-5; D unresolved. The length of the CDR3 is 13 residues. The ends were cut back, 2 bases at V and 3 bases at J, with 7 bases in the middle. From germline, CDR1 is MNHNY and CDR2 SVGAGI (reference sequence). CDR3 amino acids: CASSYGSEETQYF. The CDR3 DNA is TGTGCCAGCAGTTACGGCAGCGAAGAGACCCAGTACTTC.

This clone was seen a few times. J is TRBJ1-6 and V is TRBV7-2; D not resolved. Deletions cut 1 base from V and 0 bases from J, with 10 bases between. The length of the CDR3 is 17 residues. Germline V lookup: CDR1 SGHTA, CDR2 FQGNSA. The DNA for the CDR3 is TGTGCCAGCAGCTTAGTGGGCTCAAGCTCCTATAATTCACCCCTCCACTTT. It yields the protein CASSLVGSSSYNSPLHF.

There are a few counts of this clone. V and J are TRBV5-1 and TRBJ2-2, with D perhaps TRBD1 (5 bases). V lost 0 bases and J lost 2, with 8 bases in between. Germline V gives CDR1 SGHRS, CDR2 YFSETQ. The CDR3 loop spans 15 amino acids. CDR3 DNA: TGCGCCAGCAGCTTGGGGGGCGGAAACACCGGGGAGCTGTTTTTT. This codes for CASSLGGGNTGELFF. Using reference TRBV5-1 and TRBJ2-2 for the parts outside the CDR3, the full variable domain is KAGVTQTPRYLIKTRGQQVTLSCSPISGHRSVSWYQQTPGQGLQFLFEYFSETQRNKGNFPGRFSGRQFSNSRSEMNVSTLELGDSALYLCASSLGGGNTGELFFGEGSRLTVL.

V is TRBV10-3 and J is TRBJ1-3; TRBD1 agrees at 7 bases. The CDR3 loop spans 16 amino acids. The ends lost 0 bases at V and 4 bases at J; junction bases unmatched: 6. The V gene's germline CDR1 is ENHRY and CDR2 SYGVKD. CDR3 coding DNA: TGTGCCATCAGTGAGTCGAGGGACAGTACAGGAAACACCATATATTTT. Translated: CAISESRDSTGNTIYF.

The chain links TRBV11-2 to TRBJ2-7; D may be TRBD2 (6 bases). The ends were cut back, 3 bases at V and 3 bases at J, with 6 bases in the middle. This CDR3 comprises 12 residues. The germline gives CDR1 SGHAT, CDR2 FQNNGV. The CDR3 DNA sequence: TGTGCCAGCAGCTTCGGGAGCTACGAGCAGTACGTC. Its protein is CASSFGSYEQYV.

Details on this clone: Germline is not matched at one junction end, which may reflect a read error. This chain connects TRBV7-7 to TRBJ2-5, with D perhaps matching TRBD1 (6 bases). Germline CDR1 SSHAT, CDR2 FNYEAQ (reference sequence). The length of the CDR3 is 13 residues. The CDR3 loop reads CASSSGVRETQYF. CDR3 sequence (DNA): TGTGCTAGCAGCTCAGGGGTACGAGAGACCCAGTACTTC.

J is TRBJ2-1 and V is TRBV25-1; D not resolved. V lost 2 bases and J 8 bases, leaving 10 bases between the germline ends. CDR3 size: 13 residues. Per germline, CDR1 MGHDK and CDR2 SYGVNS. CDR3 bases: TGTGCCAGCAGTGAAGGTGATTGGGATGAGCAGTTCTTC. The encoded protein is CASSEGDWDEQFF. Supplemented by reference TRBV25-1 and TRBJ2-1, the full variable domain reads EADIYQTPRYLVIGTGKKITLECSQTMGHDKMYWYQQDPGMELHLIHYSYGVNSTEKGDLSSESTVSRIRTEHFPLTLESARPSHTSQYLCASSEGDWDEQFFGPGTRLTVL.

J is TRBJ2-5 and V is TRBV19; D perhaps matches TRBD1 (5 bases). The V end was cut by 3 bases, the J end by 1 base, with 6 bases between. Germline CDR1 is LNHDA and CDR2 is SQIVND (reference sequence). This CDR3 comprises 13 residues. The chain's CDR3 is CASSIRVQETQYF. The CDR3 bases are TGTGCCAGTAGTATCAGGGTCCAAGAGACCCAGTACTTC.

With regard to this clone: Relative to the germline gene, one junction end is altered; a read error may explain this. V and J are TRBV2 and TRBJ2-1; TRBD1 matches 9 bases. CDR3 size: 12 residues. The germline CDR1 and CDR2 sequences are SNHLY and FYNNEI. CDR3 DNA sequence: TGTGCCAGCAGGGGGTTCCGGGACAGGGCCCTCTTC. Amino acid sequence: CASRGFRDRALF.

The J gene is TRBJ1-1, the V gene TRBV18; maybe TRBD1 (5 bases). V lost 6 bases, J lost 4 bases, and 21 bases lay in between. The CDR3 extends over 16 amino acids. Germline-derived CDR1 and CDR2 are KGHSH and LQKENI. CDR3: CASSSPPGRAGTEAFF. CDR3 DNA sequence: TGTGCCAGCTCGTCACCACCCGGCAGGGCGGGCACTGAAGCTTTCTTT. Combining the CDR3 with reference TRBV18 and TRBJ1-1 gives the whole variable domain NAGVMQNPRHLVRRRGQEARLRCSPMKGHSHVYWYRQLPEEGLKFMVYLQKENIIDESGMPKERFSAEFPKEGPSILRIQQVVRGDSAAYFCASSSPPGRAGTEAFFGQGTRLTVV.

This chain connects TRBV10-3 to TRBJ1-1; a weak D match, TRBD1 (6 bases). CDR3 length: 13 residues. V dropped 0 bases and J dropped 6 bases, with 8 bases sitting between them. The germline gives CDR1 ENHRY, CDR2 SYGVKD. In DNA, the CDR3 is TGTGCCATCAGTGAGTCGAGGGGGGCTGAAGCTTTCTTT. Amino acids: CAISESRGAEAFF.

The rearrangement uses TRBV21-1 and TRBJ2-1; the table's D call of TRBD1 was not tested on the DNA. TRBV21-1 is termed a pseudogene. The CDR3 is 19 amino acids. The CDR3 region is CASSKVVEWTVISYNEQFF. The CDR3 DNA reads TGTGCCAGCAGCAAAGTAGTGGAGTGGACAGTAATCTCCTACAATGAGCAGTTCTTC.

J is TRBJ2-2 and V is TRBV11-2, with D possibly TRBD2 on 5 matching bases. Per the germline V gene, CDR1 is SGHAT and CDR2 is FQNNGV. V gave up 1 base and J gave up 0 bases, with 18 bases separating them. This CDR3 comprises 19 residues. CDR3 coding DNA: TGTGCCAGCAGCTTAGCCCGGTTCGCAGCGGACCCGAACACCGGGGAGCTGTTTTTT. It encodes CASSLARFAADPNTGELFF.

CDR3: CASSLDAQRSQPQHF. The CDR3 DNA is TGTGCCAGCAGCTTAGACGCACAACGCAGCCAGCCCCAGCATTTT. The chain uses TRBV11-2 and TRBJ1-5; no definite D call. Germline V gene lookup returns CDR1 SGHAT and CDR2 FQNNGV. V dropped 0 bases and J dropped 7 bases, with 13 bases sitting between them. The CDR3 contains 15 residues.